This T cell receptor (beta chain) was found in a study of T cells after yellow fever vaccination (dated by TCRdb to the late 2010s). Study-level background: Libraries from fractions with low cell numbers were prepared with the SMART-Seq v4 Ultra Low Input RNA kit. To track T-cell clones before and after primary and booster YFV17D yellow fever vaccination, bulk TCR alpha and beta repertoires were sequenced longitudinally. The cohort comprised two healthy male donors, one aged 18 to 29 and one aged 30 to 40 years. Blood was collected at multiple timepoints before and after primary and secondary immunization, and bulk PBMC replicates and cell subsets were isolated.

TCR cDNA was made using 5'RACE template switching, a step that added a universal primer site and unique molecular identifiers. Priming for cDNA synthesis came from both the TCR alpha and TCR beta constant segments. Two PCR steps were used to amplify libraries, with sample barcodes and sequencing adapters being added in the second step. Sequencing of libraries was performed on Illumina HiSeq 2500 (2x100 bp) or NovaSeq (2x150 bp). The published analysis was carried out like this. MIGEC was used to demultiplex reads and collapse the reads into UMI consensus sequences, and MiXCR was used for V(D)J alignment. Vaccine-responding clonotypes were defined with edgeR using replicate PBMC samples, requiring FDR below 0.01 and a log2 fold change above 5 up to day 15. Bulk clonotypes were assigned CD4 or CD8 identity according to which sequenced CD4 or CD8 repertoire held them at higher abundance. The raw public data were reprocessed by TCRdb itself: fastp quality trimming at Q25, MiXCR clonotype calling, in-frame beta chains only. Rows are combined by CDR3 protein, so each entry shows the most common genes and DNA. These V and J calls originate from TCRdb's pipeline instead of the authors' own analysis. This sample comprises roughly 150,000 distinct CDR3 sequences, about 7% of them detected only once. Approximately 0.59% of the sample belongs to the ten largest clones.

This clonotype was picked up a small number of times. Its antigen is currently not known. No base quality information exists; no much larger clone differs at one position. Results and caveats for the whole study, not just this receptor: Only a couple of donors were included in the study, so the extent to which the findings can be generalized is limited. Compared with the primary T-cell response, the secondary T-cell response was weaker but faster, peaking on day 5 rather than day 15. Computational filtering was required because FACS-sorted repertoires could contain abundant contaminating clonotypes from the bulk population. Most clones expanded after primary vaccination were re-detected after the booster (just under 97% of CD4 and roughly 85% of CD8), suggesting broad memory maintenance. A small fraction of clonotypes showed up in both the CD4 and CD8 compartments, probably as a result of convergent recombination.

The treatment or condition label, as the study defines it: live attenuated yellow fever vaccine strain. PBMCs were isolated from peripheral blood using a standard Ficoll-Paque protocol. Dynabeads CD4 and CD8 positive selection kits were used to isolate CD4 and CD8 T-cell fractions. TriZol was used to extract RNA from bulk PBMCs, from CD4 and CD8 fractions, and from dextramer-positive and dextramer-negative fractions. Sequencing was performed on CD4+ T cells sorted from PBMCs, taken 10 days after the yellow fever booster vaccination. This TCR was recovered from a man younger than 40 who received the YFV17D yellow fever vaccine.

The DNA sequence is TGTGCCAGCAGCTTAGCGCGGGCGTCTCACAATGAGCAGTTCTTC. Translated, this is CASSLARASHNEQFF. The rearranged chain carries TRBV7-8 and TRBJ2-1; TRBD2 might be the D gene, on 5 matching bases. Sequences SGHVS (CDR1) and FQNEAQ (CDR2) are obtained from the germline V gene. The junction shows trimming of 0 bases on V and 5 bases on J, plus 11 bases between the germline ends. Its CDR3 holds 15 amino acids, cysteine through phenylalanine. Only the CDR3 portion is preserved as DNA: 45 bases, with reading frame beginning at the first base.